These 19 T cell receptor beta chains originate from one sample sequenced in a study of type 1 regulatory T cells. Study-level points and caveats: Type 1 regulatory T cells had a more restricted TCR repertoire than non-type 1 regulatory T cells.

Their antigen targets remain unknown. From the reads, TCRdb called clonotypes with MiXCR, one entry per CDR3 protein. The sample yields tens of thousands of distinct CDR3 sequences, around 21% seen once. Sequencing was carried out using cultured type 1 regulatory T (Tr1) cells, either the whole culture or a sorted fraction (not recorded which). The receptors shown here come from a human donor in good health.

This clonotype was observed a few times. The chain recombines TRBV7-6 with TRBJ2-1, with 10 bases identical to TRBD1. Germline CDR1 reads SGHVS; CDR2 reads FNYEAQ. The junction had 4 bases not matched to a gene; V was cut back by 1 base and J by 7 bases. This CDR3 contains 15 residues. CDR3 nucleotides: TGTGCCAGCAGCTTAGGGACAGGGGGTAGGAATGAGCAGTTCTTC. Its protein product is CASSLGTGGRNEQFF.

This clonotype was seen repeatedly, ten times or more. The CDR3 DNA follows: TGTGCCAGTAGTTCGGGCACTGGGGCCAACGTCCTGACTTTC. The encoded protein is CASSSGTGANVLTF. V and J are TRBV19 and TRBJ2-6; D is ambiguous. This CDR3 is built from 14 residues. CDR1 is LNHDA, CDR2 SQIVND, per germline (reference sequence). Trimming shortened V by 5 bases and J by 2 bases, and 7 bases separated the two germline ends. The full variable domain, in which reference TRBV19 and TRBJ2-6 provide the parts outside the CDR3, is DGGITQSPKYLFRKEGQNVTLSCEQNLNHDAMYWYRQDPGQGLRLIYYSQIVNDFQKGDIAEGYSVSREKKESFPLTVTSAQKNPTAFYLCASSSGTGANVLTFGAGSRLTVL.

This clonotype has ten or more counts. CDR3 sequence (DNA): TGTGCCAGCAGTGGTGACGGGGTCGGGCAAGAGACCCAGTACTTC. It translates to CASSGDGVGQETQYF. This chain joins TRBV27 and TRBJ2-5, with D perhaps matching TRBD2 (5 bases). This CDR3 contains 15 residues. V was pared by 5 bases and J by 2 bases, with 15 bases between. Per germline, CDR1 MNHEY and CDR2 SMNVEV (reference sequence).

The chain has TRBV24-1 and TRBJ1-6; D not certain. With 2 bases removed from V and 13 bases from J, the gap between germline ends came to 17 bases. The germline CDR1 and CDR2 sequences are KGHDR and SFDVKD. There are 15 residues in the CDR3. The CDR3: CATSDWEHSRSPLHF. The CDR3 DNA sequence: TGTGCCACCAGTGATTGGGAGCACTCCCGGTCCCCCCTCCACTTT.

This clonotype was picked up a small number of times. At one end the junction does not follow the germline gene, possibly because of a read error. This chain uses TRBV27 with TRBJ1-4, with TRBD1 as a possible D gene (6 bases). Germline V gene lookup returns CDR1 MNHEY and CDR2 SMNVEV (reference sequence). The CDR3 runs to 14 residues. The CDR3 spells CAGRGTATNEKLFF. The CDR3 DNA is TGTGCCGGCAGGGGCACCGCAACTAATGAAAAACTGTTTTTT.

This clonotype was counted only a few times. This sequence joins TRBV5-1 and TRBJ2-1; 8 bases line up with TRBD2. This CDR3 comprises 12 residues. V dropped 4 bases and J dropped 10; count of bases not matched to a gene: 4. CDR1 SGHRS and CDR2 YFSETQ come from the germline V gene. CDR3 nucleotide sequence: TGCGCCAGCAGCCAGACTAGCGTGGAGCAGTTCTTC. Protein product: CASSQTSVEQFF.

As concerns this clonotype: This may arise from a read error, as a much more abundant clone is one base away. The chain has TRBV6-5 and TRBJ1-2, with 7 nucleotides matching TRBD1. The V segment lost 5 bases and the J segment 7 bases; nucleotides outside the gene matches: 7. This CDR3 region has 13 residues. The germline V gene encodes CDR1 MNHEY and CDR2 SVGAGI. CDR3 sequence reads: CASSQQGIVGYTF. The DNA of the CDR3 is TGTGCCAGCAGTCAACAGGGGATTGTTGGCTACACCTTC.

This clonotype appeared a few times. In DNA, the CDR3 is TGTGCCAGCAGTTTAATTGTGGGTGAGCAGTTCTTC. It translates to CASSLIVGEQFF. This chain links TRBV12-3 or TRBV12-4 with TRBJ2-1; D call uncertain. V was pared by 2 bases and J by 9 bases, with 8 bases between. The CDR3 sequence is 12 residues long.

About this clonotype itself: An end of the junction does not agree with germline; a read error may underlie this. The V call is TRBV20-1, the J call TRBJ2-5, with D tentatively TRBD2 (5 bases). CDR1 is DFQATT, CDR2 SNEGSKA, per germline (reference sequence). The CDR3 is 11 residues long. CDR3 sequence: CSARGQETQYF. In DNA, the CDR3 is TGCAGTGCAAGAGGGCAAGAGACCCAGTACTTC.

This chain's CDR3 is CASSSGQANTGELFF. Here the CDR3 DNA reads TGCGCCAGCAGTTCTGGACAAGCGAACACCGGGGAGCTGTTTTTT. The chain uses TRBV5-1 and TRBJ2-2; a possible D gene is TRBD1 (5 bases). Germline lookup yields CDR1 SGHRS and CDR2 YFSETQ. V was clipped by 5 bases and J by 0 bases, with 11 bases between them. This CDR3 has 15 residues.

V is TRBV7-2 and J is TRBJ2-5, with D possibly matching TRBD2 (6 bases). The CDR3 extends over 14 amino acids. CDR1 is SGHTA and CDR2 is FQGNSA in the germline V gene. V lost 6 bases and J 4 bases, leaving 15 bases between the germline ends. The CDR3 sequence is CASSLTTRGETQYF. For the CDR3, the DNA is TGTGCCAGCAGTCTAACGACTAGGGGAGAGACCCAGTACTTC.

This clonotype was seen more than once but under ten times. The CDR3 region has the DNA TGCGCCAGCAGCTACGGGACAGAAGCTTTCTTT. This gives the protein CASSYGTEAFF. The chain has TRBV5-1 and TRBJ1-1, with D perhaps matching TRBD1 (6 bases). V was shortened by 3 bases and J by 8 bases, with 8 bases between the two germline ends. Germline-derived CDR1 and CDR2 are SGHRS and YFSETQ. There are 11 residues in the CDR3.

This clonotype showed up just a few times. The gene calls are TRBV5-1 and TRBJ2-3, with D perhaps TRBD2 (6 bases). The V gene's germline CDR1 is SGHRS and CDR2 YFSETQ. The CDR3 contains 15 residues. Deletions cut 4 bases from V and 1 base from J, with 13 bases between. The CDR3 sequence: CASSPSSGRTDTQYF. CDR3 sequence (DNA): TGCGCCAGCAGCCCCAGTAGCGGACGCACAGATACGCAGTATTTT. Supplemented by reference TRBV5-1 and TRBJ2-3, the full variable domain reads KAGVTQTPRYLIKTRGQQVTLSCSPISGHRSVSWYQQTPGQGLQFLFEYFSETQRNKGNFPGRFSGRQFSNSRSEMNVSTLELGDSALYLCASSPSSGRTDTQYFGPGTRLTVL.

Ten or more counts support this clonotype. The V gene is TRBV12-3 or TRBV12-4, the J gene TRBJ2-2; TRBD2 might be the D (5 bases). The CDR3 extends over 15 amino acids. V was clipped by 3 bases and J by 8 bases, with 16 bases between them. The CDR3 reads CASSFLRSGLGELFF. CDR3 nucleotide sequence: TGTGCCAGCAGTTTCCTAAGGTCGGGGTTGGGGGAGCTGTTTTTT.

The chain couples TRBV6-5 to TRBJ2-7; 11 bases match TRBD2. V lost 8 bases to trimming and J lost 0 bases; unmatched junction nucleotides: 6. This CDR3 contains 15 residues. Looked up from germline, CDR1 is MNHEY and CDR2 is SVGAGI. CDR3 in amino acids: CASGSLAGGSYEQYF. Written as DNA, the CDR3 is TGTGCCAGCGGATCTCTAGCGGGAGGCTCCTACGAGCAGTACTTC.

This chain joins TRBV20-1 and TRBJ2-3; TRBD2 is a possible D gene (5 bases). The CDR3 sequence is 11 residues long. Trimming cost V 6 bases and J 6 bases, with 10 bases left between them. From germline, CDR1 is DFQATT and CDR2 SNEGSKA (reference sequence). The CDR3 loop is CSAEGWDTQYF. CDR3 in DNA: TGCAGTGCAGAGGGATGGGATACGCAGTATTTT.

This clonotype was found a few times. The CDR3 nucleotides read TGCAGTGGTCGCCGGGGGCCCGGAGTGGGCGATGAGCAGTTCTTC. Its translation is CSGRRGPGVGDEQFF. The chain recombines TRBV20-1 with TRBJ2-1; D possibly uses TRBD1 or TRBD2 (6 bases each). V was pared by 7 bases and J by 8 bases, with 24 bases between. Germline CDR1 reads DFQATT; CDR2 reads SNEGSKA (reference sequence). This CDR3 comprises 15 residues.

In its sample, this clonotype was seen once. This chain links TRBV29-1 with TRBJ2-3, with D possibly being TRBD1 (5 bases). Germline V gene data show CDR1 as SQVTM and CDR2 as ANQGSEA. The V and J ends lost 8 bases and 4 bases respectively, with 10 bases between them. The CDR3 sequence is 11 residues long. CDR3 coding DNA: TGCAGCACAACCAGGGCAGATACGCAGTATTTT. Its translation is CSTTRADTQYF.

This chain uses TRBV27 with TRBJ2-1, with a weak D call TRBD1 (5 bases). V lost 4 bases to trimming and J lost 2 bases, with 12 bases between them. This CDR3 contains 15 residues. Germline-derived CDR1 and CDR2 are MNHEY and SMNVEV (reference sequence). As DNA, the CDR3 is TGTGCCAGCAGTTCGACAGATCCGACCTACAATGAGCAGTTCTTC. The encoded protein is CASSSTDPTYNEQFF.